A single sample gave rise to the 23 T cell receptor beta chains below, sequenced in a study of Tregs in tolerant kidney transplant recipients (dated by TCRdb to between 2018 and 2021). Library creation used the immunoSEQ multiplex PCR assay. What TCRdb holds here is the immuneACCESS table cut down to in-frame rearrangements. Part of the clones is not present; checked against another copy, under half of the missing clones reflect an unresolved V gene, and the others are unexplained. This sample has 20,000 to 25,000 clones in its table, and approximately 84% of those were observed once. In total, the top ten clones hold about 23% of the sample. The time point label for this specimen denotes: 6 months after combined kidney and bone marrow transplant. The transplants used related donors along with nonmyeloablative bone marrow transplantation, and in the human trials mixed chimerism was transient. The input for sequencing was CD8+ T cells from blood (PBMCs), taken 6 months after the transplant. The receptors were gathered from a human patient who received a combined kidney and bone marrow transplant. A transplant means some T cells may be of graft donor rather than patient origin.

This clone was seen only once. CDR3 protein: CASSLGTGRSGANVLTF. CDR3 DNA sequence: TGTGCCAGCAGCTTAGGGACAGGCCGCTCTGGGGCCAACGTCCTGACTTTC. This rearrangement joins TRBV7-8 to TRBJ2-6; 7 bases agree with TRBD1. V shed 1 base, J shed 0 bases, and the junction held 3 bases outside the gene matches. Germline V lookup: CDR1 SGHVS, CDR2 FQNEAQ. This CDR3 is built from 17 residues. The whole variable domain, remainder taken from reference TRBV7-8 and TRBJ2-6, is GAGVSQSPRYKVAKRGQDVALRCDPISGHVSLFWYQQALGQGPEFLTYFQNEAQLDKSGLPSDRFFAERPEGSVSTLKIQRTQQEDSAVYLCASSLGTGRSGANVLTFGAGSRLTVL.

The chain is built from TRBV7-9 and TRBJ2-7, with 10 positions matching TRBD1. Trimming at V came to 5 bases and at J to 2 bases, leaving 6 bases not matched to a gene. This CDR3 contains 15 residues. Germline values: CDR1 SEHNR, CDR2 FQNEAQ (reference sequence). Here the CDR3 reads CASSLRQGATYEQYF. The CDR3 DNA sequence: TGTGCCAGCAGCCTCCGACAGGGGGCTACCTACGAGCAGTACTTC. The full variable domain, completed using reference TRBV7-9 and TRBJ2-7, is DTGVSQNPRHKITKRGQNVTFRCDPISEHNRLYWYRQTLGQGPEFLTYFQNEAQLEKSRLLSDRFSAERPKGSFSTLEIQRTEQGDSAMYLCASSLRQGATYEQYFGPGTRLTVT.

This clone has only a few counts. The V gene is TRBV5-8, the J gene TRBJ1-4; perhaps TRBD1 as D (5 bases). Trimming removed 4 bases from V and 0 bases from J, with 10 bases in between. Germline V gene sequence: CDR1 SGHTS, CDR2 YDEGEE. This CDR3 spans 15 amino acids. Here the CDR3 DNA reads TGTGCCAGCAGCGATGGACAAACAACTAATGAAAAACTGTTTTTT. Its protein product is CASSDGQTTNEKLFF.

The genes are TRBV6-5 and TRBJ2-3, with unresolved D. Germline loops: CDR1 MNHEY, CDR2 SVGAGI. The length of the CDR3 is 16 residues. The germline V and J ends were trimmed by 4 bases and 2 bases, with 16 bases remaining between them. The CDR3 coding sequence is TGTGCCAGCAGTTCAAGCCTTCGACTGTACACAGATACGCAGTATTTT. Amino acid sequence: CASSSSLRLYTDTQYF.

The gene calls are TRBV28 and TRBJ2-7, with 8 bases matching TRBD1. In germline, CDR1 is MDHEN, CDR2 SYDVKM. The CDR3 runs to 14 residues. With 3 bases clipped from V and 3 bases from J, the junction kept 4 bases outside the gene matches. The DNA for the CDR3 is TGTGCCAGCAGTTTGGACAGGGACATCTACGAGCAGTACTTC. Protein: CASSLDRDIYEQYF.

The genes are TRBV7-6 and TRBJ2-1, with TRBD2 matching 12 bases. V lost 5 bases and J lost 5; bases outside the gene matches: 4. Germline CDR1 reads SGHVS; CDR2 reads FNYEAQ. This CDR3 has 15 amino acids. Written as DNA, the CDR3 is TGTGCCAGCAGCCGACTAGCGGGAGCCAACAATGAGCAGTTCTTC. The encoded protein is CASSRLAGANNEQFF.

The J gene is TRBJ1-2, the V gene TRBV9; D is possibly TRBD1 (6 bases). The V gene lost 4 bases and the J gene lost 4 bases, with 17 bases spanning the gap. The CDR3 loop spans 15 amino acids. Germline loops: CDR1 SGDLS, CDR2 YYNGEE. CDR3 in DNA: TGTGCCAGCAGCCCCGTGGACAGCTCTAGCTATGGCTACACCTTC. This gives the protein CASSPVDSSSYGYTF.

This chain links TRBV13 with TRBJ2-1; 11 bases map to TRBD2. Germline-derived CDR1 and CDR2 are PRHDT and FYEKMQ (reference sequence). Trimming at V came to 0 bases and at J to 10 bases, leaving 5 bases not matched to a gene. This CDR3 region has 15 residues. CDR3 nucleotide sequence: TGTGCCAGCAGCTTAGGACTAGCGGGAGCGAAGGAGCAGTTCTTC. Protein sequence: CASSLGLAGAKEQFF.

The CDR3 sequence is CASSIYYDGYTF. CDR3 in DNA: TGTGCCAGTAGTATTTACTATGATGGCTACACCTTC. The chain has TRBV19 and TRBJ1-2; D gene unclear. CDR1 and CDR2 (germline): LNHDA, SQIVND (reference sequence). Trimming stripped 3 bases from V and 6 bases from J, with 8 bases between. The CDR3 length is 12 residues.

The CDR3 DNA reads TGCGCCAGCAGCCAAGATCGGGGGGGCCAAGAGACCCAGTACTTC. The encoded protein is CASSQDRGGQETQYF. V is TRBV4-3 and J is TRBJ2-5; 8 bases are a match to TRBD2. CDR3 length: 15 residues. V was clipped by 0 bases and J by 1 base; unmatched bases: 1. Looked up from germline, CDR1 is LGHNA and CDR2 is YSLEER.

The chain couples TRBV6-5 to TRBJ2-7; TRBD1 matches at 12 bases. The germline gives CDR1 MNHEY, CDR2 SVGAGI. The ends lost 0 bases at V and 5 bases at J; junction bases unmatched: 2. The length of the CDR3 is 15 residues. This CDR3 is CASSYSGTGGHEQYF. The CDR3 region has the DNA TGTGCCAGCAGTTACTCAGGGACAGGGGGCCACGAGCAGTACTTC.

J is TRBJ1-2 and V is TRBV9; 8 positions match TRBD1. The CDR3 totals 15 residues. J lost 5 bases, V lost 0 bases, and 6 bases had no gene match. The germline gives CDR1 SGDLS, CDR2 YYNGEE. The CDR3: CASSVAPGGWYGYTF. The CDR3 coding sequence is TGTGCCAGCAGCGTAGCCCCAGGGGGCTGGTATGGCTACACCTTC. The full variable domain, its missing parts supplied by reference TRBV9 and TRBJ1-2, is DSGVTQTPKHLITATGQRVTLRCSPRSGDLSVYWYQQSLDQGLQFLIQYYNGEERAKGNILERFSAQQFPDLHSELNLSSLELGDSALYFCASSVAPGGWYGYTFGSGTRLTVV.

The rearrangement links TRBV19 to TRBJ2-5, with TRBD2 matching 8 bases. The ends lost 5 bases at V and 4 bases at J; junction bases unmatched: 6. CDR1 is LNHDA and CDR2 is SQIVND in the germline V gene (reference sequence). The CDR3 is 14 amino acids. Here the CDR3 reads CASSLTSGIETQYF. DNA for the CDR3: TGTGCCAGTAGTTTAACTAGCGGCATAGAGACCCAGTACTTC.

This rearrangement joins TRBV4-2 to TRBJ2-1, with 14 nucleotides matching TRBD2. There are 17 residues in the CDR3. Germline lookup yields CDR1 LGHNA and CDR2 YNFKEQ. The trim removed 4 bases at V and 2 bases at J, leaving 4 bases unmatched. The CDR3 coding sequence is TGTGCCAGCAGCCCGACTAGCGGGAGGGTACCCTACAATGAGCAGTTCTTC. Protein sequence: CASSPTSGRVPYNEQFF.

This clone was counted a single time. The chain recombines TRBV7-8 with TRBJ1-2; 10 bases fit TRBD1. Germline lookup yields CDR1 SGHVS and CDR2 FQNEAQ. V lost 1 base to trimming and J lost 8 bases; unmatched junction nucleotides: 7. This CDR3 spans 15 amino acids. The CDR3 sequence is CASSLGTGGTEGYTF. The CDR3 nucleotides read TGTGCCAGCAGCTTAGGGACAGGGGGGACGGAGGGCTACACCTTC.

The V call is TRBV7-2, the J call TRBJ2-3; no definite D call. From germline, CDR1 is SGHTA and CDR2 FQGNSA. V dropped 10 bases and J dropped 0 bases, with 14 bases sitting between them. The CDR3 spans 14 residues. The CDR3: CATKWVTSTDTQYF. The CDR3 DNA reads TGTGCCACCAAATGGGTGACTAGCACAGATACGCAGTATTTT.

The V call is TRBV7-6, the J call TRBJ2-3, with 7 bases lining up with TRBD1. There are 13 residues in the CDR3. The germline gives CDR1 SGHVS, CDR2 FNYEAQ. V trimming: 4 bases; J trimming: 3 bases; junction bases outside the gene matches: 1. CDR3 region: CASSYRGTDTQYF. For the CDR3, the DNA is TGTGCCAGCAGCTACAGGGGTACAGATACGCAGTATTTT.

The rearrangement uses TRBV5-6 and TRBJ2-2; D is unclear. The V gene's germline CDR1 is SGHDT and CDR2 YYEEEE. This CDR3 spans 12 amino acids. Trimming left V 0 bases short and J 8 bases short, with 5 bases between. CDR3 DNA sequence: TGTGCCAGCAGCTTGGTTCTGGGGGAGCTGTTTTTT. This encodes CASSLVLGELFF.

The chain joins TRBV6-5 to TRBJ1-2; 7 bases agree with TRBD1. Trimming at V came to 2 bases and at J to 4 bases, leaving 10 bases not matched to a gene. The germline CDR1 and CDR2 sequences are MNHEY and SVGAGI. The CDR3 covers 16 residues. CDR3 sequence reads: CASSYTTGVPLYGYTF. DNA of the CDR3: TGTGCCAGCAGTTACACTACAGGGGTCCCCCTCTATGGCTACACCTTC.

This chain connects TRBV6-6 to TRBJ2-3; unclear D gene. Looked up from germline, CDR1 is MNHNY and CDR2 is SVGAGI (reference sequence). The CDR3 length is 16 residues. The V and J ends lost 3 bases and 4 bases respectively, with 17 bases between them. The CDR3 nucleotides read TGTGCCAGCAGTTATCTCGGTTCGTTCAGCGCAGATACGCAGTATTTT. Translated, it gives CASSYLGSFSADTQYF.

The rearrangement joins TRBV11-1 to TRBJ2-1, with D possibly TRBD2 on 7 matching bases. The V gene lost 3 bases and the J gene lost 7 bases, with 13 bases spanning the gap. CDR3 size: 14 residues. From germline, CDR1 is SGHAT and CDR2 FQDESV (reference sequence). CDR3 residues: CASSFGGGGNEQFF. CDR3 nucleotides: TGTGCCAGCAGCTTTGGGGGAGGGGGAAATGAGCAGTTCTTC.

This rearrangement joins TRBV5-4 to TRBJ1-1; TRBD1 might be the D (6 bases). Germline CDR1 SGHNT, CDR2 YYREEE (reference sequence). Trimming removed 2 bases from V and 6 bases from J, with 11 bases in between. There are 13 residues in the CDR3. In nucleotides, the CDR3 is TGTGCCAGCAGCTTCGGCAGGGGCTCTGAAGCTTTCTTT. Its protein is CASSFGRGSEAFF. The variable domain in full, completed from reference TRBV5-4 and TRBJ1-1, reads ETGVTQSPTHLIKTRGQQVTLRCSSQSGHNTVSWYQQALGQGPQFIFQYYREEENGRGNFPPRFSGLQFPNYSSELNVNALELDDSALYLCASSFGRGSEAFFGQGTRLTVV.

The genes are TRBV2 and TRBJ1-2, with 8 bases aligning to TRBD1. Germline V gene sequence: CDR1 SNHLY, CDR2 FYNNEI. This CDR3 spans 13 amino acids. Trimming removed 4 bases from V and 4 bases from J; junction bases left unmatched: 2. The CDR3 protein is CASSGGQGYGYTF. The CDR3, as DNA: TGTGCCAGCAGTGGAGGACAGGGCTATGGCTACACCTTC. The full variable domain, with the rest looked up from reference TRBV2 and TRBJ1-2, is EPEVTQTPSHQVTQMGQEVILRCVPISNHLYFYWYRQILGQKVEFLVSFYNNEISEKSEIFDDQFSVERPDGSNFTLKIRSTKLEDSAMYFCASSGGQGYGYTFGSGTRLTVV.